This T cell receptor beta chain was captured in a study of T cells in Graves' hyperthyroidism and ophthalmopathy. The hyperthyroidism was newly diagnosed and had lasted under 2 months; the patients were aged 18 to 65. Criteria for exclusion of patients were uncontrolled infection, other autoimmune disease, pregnancy or lactation. Diagnoses were made from clinical symptoms, serum measures (thyroxine and TRAb), thyroid ultrasound and orbital computed tomography. The PBMCs were taken from around 10 ml of fresh peripheral blood. The J segment lost 8 bases and the V segment lost 0 bases, leaving 6 bases of the junction unmatched. Germline CDR1 and CDR2: SGDLS and YYNGEE. The CDR3 length is 16 residues. From RNA transcripts, TCR beta CDR3 regions were amplified. In the first-round RT-PCR of the TCR CDR3, the HTBI primer set was used. From the multiplex PCR reads, TCRdb called clonotypes with MiXCR, one entry per CDR3 protein. This table holds about 290,000 distinct CDR3 sequences, about 15% found once.

The chain combines TRBV9 with TRBJ2-1; 12 nucleotides match TRBD2. The source is a woman aged 45 to 65 with Graves' hyperthyroidism that later progressed to Graves' ophthalmopathy. Sequences were obtained from blood. CDR3 sequence: CASSVASGRELDEQFF. The CDR3 DNA follows: TGTGCCAGCAGCGTAGCTAGCGGGAGGGAGTTAGATGAGCAGTTCTTC.